These 27 T cell receptor beta chains were all obtained from the same sample, sequenced in a study of CD8+ T cells in alopecia areata. The treatment: oral pan-JAK inhibitor, 5-10 mg twice daily. cDNA prepared by RNA extraction and subsequent reverse transcription served as the template for sequencing. Libraries were prepared by immunoSEQ multiplex PCR; TCRdb keeps only in-frame clonotypes and omits some of them. The sample has more than 90,000 clones, roughly 50% seen once. Specimen: CD8+ T cells sorted from blood, collected at week 4, from a patient treated with tofacitinib. These receptors were obtained from a human donor with alopecia areata.

This clone was seen more than once but under ten times. The chain couples TRBV30 to TRBJ1-1; D is perhaps TRBD1 (5 bases). The CDR3 is 13 amino acids. The V end lost 0 bases, the J end lost 4 bases, and 9 bases lay between the germline ends. Germline CDR1 and CDR2: GTSNPN and SVGIG (reference sequence). Here the CDR3 DNA reads TGTGCCTGGAGTGTGGGGGATACCACTGAAGCTTTCTTT. Translating it yields CAWSVGDTTEAFF.

V and J are TRBV29-1 and TRBJ1-1, with D possibly matching TRBD1 (5 bases). V was trimmed by 2 bases and J by 3 bases, leaving 13 bases between them. CDR3 length: 14 amino acids. Germline V CDR1 and CDR2: SQVTM, ANQGSEA. The CDR3 sequence is CSVETVRGHTEAFF. The CDR3 nucleotides are TGCAGCGTTGAAACGGTAAGGGGACACACTGAAGCTTTCTTT. Using reference TRBV29-1 and TRBJ1-1 for the parts outside the CDR3, the full variable domain is SAVISQKPSRDICQRGTSLTIQCQVDSQVTMMFWYRQQPGQSLTLIATANQGSEATYESGFVIDKFPISRPNLTFSTLTVSNMSPEDSSIYLCSVETVRGHTEAFFGQGTRLTVV.

Only a few counts were recorded for this clone. This chain links TRBV29-1 with TRBJ1-2, with TRBD1 matching over 11 bases. Germline V gives CDR1 SQVTM, CDR2 ANQGSEA. With V trimmed by 3 bases and J by 7 bases, 7 bases remained unmatched. CDR3 length equals 14 residues. Here the CDR3 reads CSVDPGQGAAGYTF. In DNA, the CDR3 is TGCAGCGTTGACCCAGGACAGGGGGCGGCTGGCTACACCTTC.

The DNA for the CDR3 is TGCAGCCATACGGACGGAAGCTCCTACGAGCAGTACTTC. Protein product: CSHTDGSSYEQYF. The gene calls are TRBV29-1 and TRBJ2-7, with D unclear. The CDR3 contains 13 residues. Germline V gene lookup returns CDR1 SQVTM and CDR2 ANQGSEA. The V end was cut by 8 bases, the J end by 0 bases, with 14 bases between.

This chain uses TRBV27 with TRBJ2-3; the match to TRBD2 covers 8 bases. J was trimmed by 2 bases and V by 0 bases; bases with no gene match: 4. The V gene's germline CDR1 is MNHEY and CDR2 SMNVEV (reference sequence). This CDR3 spans 16 amino acids. The CDR3: CASSLSAGDFTDTQYF. The DNA for the CDR3 is TGTGCCAGCAGTTTATCAGCGGGGGATTTCACAGATACGCAGTATTTT.

The chain has TRBV10-3 and TRBJ2-5; 8 bases line up with TRBD2. This CDR3 has 17 amino acids. Looked up from germline, CDR1 is ENHRY and CDR2 is SYGVKD. Unmatched junction bases numbered 12, after V lost 6 bases and J lost 0 bases. CDR3 in DNA: TGTGCCATCAGCGACCCGTCCCGGGGGGGCTACCAAGAGACCCAGTACTTC. It yields the protein CAISDPSRGGYQETQYF.

The gene calls are TRBV29-1 and TRBJ2-1, with 9 nucleotides matching TRBD1. CDR1 and CDR2 (germline): SQVTM, ANQGSEA. The CDR3 is 15 residues long. The V gene end was trimmed by 4 bases and the J gene end by 7 bases; junction bases not matched to a gene: 11. The CDR3 bases are TGCAGCGTTGTCCCGAGGGACAGGGTTGGGAATGAGCAGTTCTTC. Its protein is CSVVPRDRVGNEQFF.

The chain combines TRBV7-9 with TRBJ1-5, with D possibly matching TRBD1 (6 bases). V was cut by 5 bases and J by 0 bases, with 11 bases left in between. The CDR3 contains 15 residues. Germline V lookup: CDR1 SEHNR, CDR2 FQNEAQ (reference sequence). CDR3 sequence reads: CASSPTGHSNQPQHF. CDR3 nucleotides: TGTGCCAGCAGCCCTACAGGGCATAGCAATCAGCCCCAGCATTTT. Filled out from reference TRBV7-9 and TRBJ1-5, the complete variable domain reads DTGVSQNPRHKITKRGQNVTFRCDPISEHNRLYWYRQTLGQGPEFLTYFQNEAQLEKSRLLSDRFSAERPKGSFSTLEIQRTEQGDSAMYLCASSPTGHSNQPQHFGDGTRLSIL.

V usage is TRBV5-1 and J usage is TRBJ2-7; 8 bases fit TRBD2. CDR3 length: 16 residues. Germline values: CDR1 SGHRS, CDR2 YFSETQ. Unmatched junction bases numbered 11, after V lost 4 bases and J lost 2 bases. CDR3 sequence reads: CASSLYPAGGPYEQYF. The CDR3 DNA is TGCGCCAGCAGCCTGTACCCTGCGGGGGGCCCCTACGAGCAGTACTTC.

CDR3 loop: CASSQQGDEKLFF. The CDR3 DNA reads as TGTGCCAGCAGCCAACAGGGGGATGAAAAACTGTTTTTT. J is TRBJ1-4 and V is TRBV11-2; 8 nucleotides match TRBD1. Germline CDR1 reads SGHAT; CDR2 reads FQNNGV. Trimming removed 5 bases from V and 6 bases from J; junction bases left unmatched: 2. The CDR3 spans 13 residues.

V and J are TRBV9 and TRBJ2-7; the match to TRBD1 covers 11 bases. This CDR3 region has 15 residues. The V gene end was trimmed by 1 base and the J gene end by 4 bases; junction bases not matched to a gene: 4. From germline, CDR1 is SGDLS and CDR2 YYNGEE. CDR3 amino acids: CASSVPGTGGYEQYF. As DNA, the CDR3 is TGTGCCAGCAGCGTACCCGGGACAGGGGGATACGAGCAGTACTTC.

The chain carries TRBV5-4 and TRBJ2-1, with 9 bases aligning to TRBD2. The CDR3 contains 15 residues. Germline V lookup: CDR1 SGHNT, CDR2 YYREEE (reference sequence). J gave up 9 bases and V 1 base, and 8 bases lay outside the gene matches. CDR3: CASSLLLAGPSEQFF. The CDR3 DNA reads as TGTGCCAGCAGCTTGCTTCTAGCGGGGCCCAGTGAGCAGTTCTTC.

This clone was seen more than once but under ten times. The J gene is TRBJ2-1, the V gene TRBV27; D may be TRBD1 or TRBD2 (6 bases each). V lost 5 bases and J lost 9, with 20 bases in between. The CDR3 is made up of 15 amino acids. The V gene's germline CDR1 is MNHEY and CDR2 SMNVEV (reference sequence). The CDR3 nucleotides are TGTGCCAGCAGTCCATGGGGGGCCCACTTTGGTGAGCAGTTCTTC. Translation gives CASSPWGAHFGEQFF.

This clone was counted only a few times. The chain recombines TRBV29-1 with TRBJ1-6; 7 bases line up with TRBD1. Trimming removed 6 bases from V and 4 bases from J; junction bases left unmatched: 9. The CDR3 has 15 residues. The germline V gene has CDR1 SQVTM and CDR2 ANQGSEA. This chain's CDR3 is CSVETPGQYNSPLHF. CDR3 coding DNA: TGCAGCGTCGAAACACCGGGACAGTATAATTCACCCCTCCACTTT.

The chain employs TRBV29-1 and TRBJ1-2; D remains unclear. V was shortened by 2 bases and J by 13 bases, with 17 bases between the two germline ends. The CDR3 extends over 12 amino acids. In germline, CDR1 is SQVTM, CDR2 ANQGSEA. The chain's CDR3 is CSVERRPSLITF. The DNA of the CDR3 is TGCAGCGTTGAAAGGCGGCCGAGTCTCATCACCTTC. Full variable domain (outside the CDR3, taken from reference TRBV29-1 and TRBJ1-2): SAVISQKPSRDICQRGTSLTIQCQVDSQVTMMFWYRQQPGQSLTLIATANQGSEATYESGFVIDKFPISRPNLTFSTLTVSNMSPEDSSIYLCSVERRPSLITFGSGTRLTVV.

The chain uses TRBV9 and TRBJ1-3, with 9 bases lining up with TRBD1. Germline V gives CDR1 SGDLS, CDR2 YYNGEE. Losses at the gene ends were 4 bases for V and 2 bases for J; bases not matched to a gene: 4. This CDR3 is built from 15 residues. Here the CDR3 DNA reads TGTGCCAGCAGCCCCCGGACAGGGGCTGGAAACACCATATATTTT. Translated: CASSPRTGAGNTIYF.

The rearrangement links TRBV7-9 to TRBJ1-2, with D hard to call. The germline V gene encodes CDR1 SEHNR and CDR2 FQNEAQ (reference sequence). This CDR3 is built from 14 residues. V was cut by 4 bases and J by 2 bases, with 11 bases left in between. The CDR3 DNA follows: TGTGCCAGCAGCTCCTCGACCGTAAACTATGGCTACACCTTC. Encoded protein: CASSSSTVNYGYTF.

The rearrangement uses TRBV5-1 and TRBJ1-2; no firm D call. V lost 4 bases and J lost 2, with 12 bases in between. The CDR3 runs 14 residues. CDR1 and CDR2 (germline): SGHRS, YFSETQ. The CDR3 reads CASSLLPDNYGYTF. DNA for the CDR3: TGCGCCAGCAGCCTGCTTCCGGACAACTATGGCTACACCTTC.

This clone was counted between two and nine times. The chain recombines TRBV13 with TRBJ2-6; TRBD1 matches at 10 bases. V lost 5 bases, J lost 1 base, and 5 bases stayed unmatched. This CDR3 contains 17 residues. The germline gives CDR1 PRHDT, CDR2 FYEKMQ (reference sequence). This chain's CDR3 is CASSPWTGGSGANVLTF. The CDR3 coding sequence is TGTGCCAGCAGCCCCTGGACAGGGGGATCTGGGGCCAACGTCCTGACTTTC.

The chain is built from TRBV11-2 and TRBJ2-3, with a weak D call TRBD1 (5 bases). The CDR3 runs to 15 residues. The germline V gene has CDR1 SGHAT and CDR2 FQNNGV. The ends were cut back, 3 bases at V and 5 bases at J, with 15 bases in the middle. The CDR3, as DNA: TGTGCCAGCAGCTTTTGGGGCAGGGCTGGAGATACGCAGTATTTT. Translating it yields CASSFWGRAGDTQYF.

The V gene is TRBV15, the J gene TRBJ2-7; a possible D gene is TRBD2 (5 bases). Germline CDR1 LNHNV, CDR2 YYDKDF (reference sequence). V lost 0 bases, J lost 6 bases, and 12 bases lay in between. The CDR3 extends over 14 amino acids. The DNA of the CDR3 is TGTGCCACCAGCAGAGATGAGGGTTCCGGCGAGCAGTACTTC. As protein: CATSRDEGSGEQYF.

There are a few counts of this clone. This chain links TRBV7-9 with TRBJ2-3, with 9 bases that match TRBD2. Per the germline V gene, CDR1 is SEHNR and CDR2 is FQNEAQ (reference sequence). V gave up 5 bases and J gave up 1 base; unmatched junction bases: 7. The length of the CDR3 is 16 residues. DNA for the CDR3: TGTGCCAGCAGCAGCTCTAGCGGGGCTCGCACAGATACGCAGTATTTT. Translation: CASSSSSGARTDTQYF.

V usage is TRBV29-1 and J usage is TRBJ2-5; no clear D. Germline loops: CDR1 SQVTM, CDR2 ANQGSEA. The CDR3 sequence is 13 residues long. V was pared by 7 bases and J by 5 bases, with 17 bases between. The CDR3 DNA follows: TGCAGCGCCAGCCCCCCCCTCGCGGAGACCCAGTACTTC. It specifies CSASPPLAETQYF.

The chain joins TRBV29-1 to TRBJ2-2; 7 positions match TRBD1. CDR1 is SQVTM and CDR2 is ANQGSEA in the germline V gene. With V trimmed by 4 bases and J by 2 bases, 4 bases remained unmatched. The CDR3 extends over 14 amino acids. The CDR3 nucleotides are TGCAGCGTTGCTGGGACAGTCAACACCGGGGAGCTGTTTTTT. It yields the protein CSVAGTVNTGELFF.

The chain carries TRBV9 and TRBJ2-1, with unresolved D. The CDR3 is 14 amino acids. Looked up from germline, CDR1 is SGDLS and CDR2 is YYNGEE. V dropped 3 bases and J dropped 4 bases, with 11 bases sitting between them. CDR3 sequence reads: CASSGVPPYNEQFF. The DNA of the CDR3 is TGTGCCAGCAGCGGAGTACCCCCTTACAATGAGCAGTTCTTC.

The chain joins TRBV28 to TRBJ1-2; TRBD1 matches at 7 bases. Per germline, CDR1 MDHEN and CDR2 SYDVKM. J gave up 1 base and V 1 base, and 9 bases lay outside the gene matches. The CDR3 totals 17 residues. The CDR3 sequence: CASSLSPGGKNNYGYTF. The CDR3 DNA sequence: TGTGCCAGCAGTTTATCACCAGGGGGGAAGAATAACTATGGCTACACCTTC.

V and J are TRBV7-2 and TRBJ2-1; D remains ambiguous. V was clipped by 5 bases and J by 10 bases, with 9 bases between them. The CDR3 totals 11 residues. CDR1 is SGHTA, CDR2 FQGNSA, per germline. This chain's CDR3 is CASSEMNEQFF. The CDR3 nucleotides are TGTGCCAGCAGCGAAATGAACGAGCAGTTCTTC.